This entry lists 7 T cell receptor beta chains sequenced from one sample in a study of T cell responses to AZD1222 COVID-19 vaccine. Data came from immunoSEQ multiplex PCR; TCRdb stores just in-frame clones and leaves some out. The table has 120,000 or so clones, 88% seen once. The sequenced sample was peripheral blood, obtained on day 0 of AZD1222 vaccination. The receptors here all came from an adult in good health.

The chain employs TRBV6-6 and TRBJ1-5; D is unclear. Trimming cost V 5 bases and J 0 bases, with 11 bases left between them. This CDR3 has 15 amino acids. CDR1 and CDR2 (germline): MNHNY, SVGAGI (reference sequence). The CDR3 DNA sequence: TGTGCCAGCAGTGCCCCACGAGATAGCAATCAGCCCCAGCATTTT. Protein: CASSAPRDSNQPQHF.

This clone showed up just a few times. The CDR3 protein is CASTSGGTATEAFF. The CDR3 bases are TGTGCCAGCACCTCCGGTGGGACAGCCACTGAAGCTTTCTTT. The chain recombines TRBV6-5 with TRBJ1-1, with 7 bases fitting TRBD1. The CDR3 is made up of 14 amino acids. Germline loops: CDR1 MNHEY, CDR2 SVGAGI. Trimming took 7 bases from V and 4 from J; bases not matched to a gene: 9.

CDR3 nucleotide sequence: TGCGCCAGCAGTGAGGGTCAAAACACTGAAGCTTTCTTT. It specifies CASSEGQNTEAFF. This chain links TRBV10-1 with TRBJ1-1, with D unresolved. V gave up 2 bases and J gave up 2 bases, with 6 bases separating them. The CDR3 sequence is 13 residues long. Germline CDR1 and CDR2: WNHNN and SYGVQD (reference sequence).

The sample holds one count of this clone. J is TRBJ2-3 and V is TRBV7-6; 7 nucleotides line up with TRBD2. V lost 5 bases and J lost 0; bases outside the gene matches: 11. Germline values: CDR1 SGHVS, CDR2 FNYEAQ. CDR3 size: 17 residues. The DNA of the CDR3 is TGTGCCAGCAGCCCCCTGGCGGGGGTCTCTAGCACAGATACGCAGTATTTT. Protein: CASSPLAGVSSTDTQYF.

This rearrangement joins TRBV6-2 or TRBV6-3 to TRBJ2-7; D might be TRBD1 (6 bases). Trimming shortened V by 0 bases and J by 6 bases, and 15 bases separated the two germline ends. CDR3 length: 15 residues. CDR1 and CDR2 from the germline V gene are MNHEY and SVGEGT. CDR3 region: CASSYSGTKKGEQYF. The CDR3, as DNA: TGTGCCAGCAGTTACTCGGGGACAAAGAAGGGCGAGCAGTACTTC.

This clone was recorded once. This chain uses TRBV7-9 with TRBJ1-1; TRBD1 matches 7 bases. The CDR3 is 12 amino acids. V lost 9 bases to trimming and J lost 1 base; unmatched junction nucleotides: 2. Germline assignment: CDR1 SEHNR and CDR2 FQNEAQ (reference sequence). The CDR3 here is CASDRANTEAFF. The CDR3, as DNA: TGTGCCAGTGACAGGGCGAACACTGAAGCTTTCTTT.

The chain has TRBV12-5 and TRBJ2-7, with a possible D match to TRBD2 (5 bases). The CDR3 contains 12 residues. Germline values: CDR1 LGHNT, CDR2 FRNRAP. The ends were cut back, 11 bases at V and 7 bases at J, with 18 bases in the middle. The CDR3 DNA sequence: TGTGCTGGAGGACTTCCTACTACAGAGCAGTACTTC. Protein: CAGGLPTTEQYF.